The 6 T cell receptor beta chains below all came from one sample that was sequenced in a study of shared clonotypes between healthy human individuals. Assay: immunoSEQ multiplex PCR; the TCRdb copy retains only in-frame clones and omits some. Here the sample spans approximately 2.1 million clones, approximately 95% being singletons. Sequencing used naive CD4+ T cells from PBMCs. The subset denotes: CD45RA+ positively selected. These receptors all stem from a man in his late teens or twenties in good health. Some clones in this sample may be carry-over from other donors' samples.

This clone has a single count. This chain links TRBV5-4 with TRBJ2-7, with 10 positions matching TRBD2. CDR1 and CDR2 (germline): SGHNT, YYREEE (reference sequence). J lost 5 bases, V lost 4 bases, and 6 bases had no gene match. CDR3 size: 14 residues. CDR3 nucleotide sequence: TGTGCCAGCAGCCGAGCGGGAGGGAGAAACGAGCAGTACTTC. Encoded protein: CASSRAGGRNEQYF.

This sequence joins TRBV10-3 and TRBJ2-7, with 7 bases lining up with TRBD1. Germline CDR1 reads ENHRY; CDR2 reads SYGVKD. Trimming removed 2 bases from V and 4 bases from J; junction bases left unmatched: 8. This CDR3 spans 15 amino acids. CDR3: CAISEVQGLWYEQYF. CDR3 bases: TGTGCCATCAGTGAGGTACAGGGGTTGTGGTACGAGCAGTACTTC.

The CDR3 loop is CATSSDRQGGGANYGYTF. In DNA form, the CDR3 reads TGTGCCACCAGCAGCGACCGACAGGGAGGGGGAGCTAACTATGGCTACACCTTC. The V gene is TRBV15, the J gene TRBJ1-2; 7 nucleotides agree with TRBD1. In germline, CDR1 is LNHNV, CDR2 YYDKDF (reference sequence). This CDR3 region has 18 residues. V was clipped by 3 bases and J by 0 bases; unmatched bases: 13.

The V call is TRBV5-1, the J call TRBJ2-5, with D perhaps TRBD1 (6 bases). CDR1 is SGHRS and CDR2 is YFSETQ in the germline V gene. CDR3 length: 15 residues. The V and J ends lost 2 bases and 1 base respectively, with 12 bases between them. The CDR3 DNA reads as TGCGCCAGCAGCTTTGCGGACAGCGGCCAAGAGACCCAGTACTTC. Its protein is CASSFADSGQETQYF.

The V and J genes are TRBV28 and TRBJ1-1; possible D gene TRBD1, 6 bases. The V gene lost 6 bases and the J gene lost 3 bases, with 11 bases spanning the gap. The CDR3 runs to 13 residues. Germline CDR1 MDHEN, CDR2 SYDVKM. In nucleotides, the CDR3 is TGTGCCAGCAGAAGTCCAGGGGACACTGAAGCTTTCTTT. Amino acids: CASRSPGDTEAFF. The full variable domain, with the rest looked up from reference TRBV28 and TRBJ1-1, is DVKVTQSSRYLVKRTGEKVFLECVQDMDHENMFWYRQDPGLGLRLIYFSYDVKMKEKGDIPEGYSVSREKKERFSLILESASTNQTSMYLCASRSPGDTEAFFGQGTRLTVV.

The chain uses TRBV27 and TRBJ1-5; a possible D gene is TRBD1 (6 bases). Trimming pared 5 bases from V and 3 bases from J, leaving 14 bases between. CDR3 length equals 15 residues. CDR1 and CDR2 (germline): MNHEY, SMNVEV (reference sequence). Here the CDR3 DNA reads TGTGCCAGCAGTCCTGGGAGGGGGATCAATCAGCCCCAGCATTTT. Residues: CASSPGRGINQPQHF.